The 17 T cell receptor beta chains in this list originate from one sample, sequenced in a study of T cell clonality in common variable immunodeficiency. Here immunoSEQ multiplex PCR was the method, and the copy in TCRdb shows in-frame clones only, minus some. The sample holds about 29,000 clones, and no clone turns up only once. Sequencing used peripheral blood mononuclear cells. The receptors stem from a person aged 18 to 75 in good health.

This clone came up a few times. The read halts 3 residues ahead of the CDR3 end, with the missing end drawn from the germline J gene. The genes are TRBV30 and TRBJ1-2; D is unclear. The germline V gene has CDR1 GTSNPN and CDR2 SVGIG (reference sequence). The CDR3 contains 15 residues. The CDR3 DNA, read in part, is TGTGCCGCTTCCCGCGGTAGCGGGATATACAATGAC. Protein product: CAASRGSGIYND. In full, the CDR3 is CAASRGSGIYNDYTF.

As for this clone: A junction end diverges from the germline sequence, so it may reflect a read error. The CDR3 is cut off 3 residues early in the read; its end comes from the germline J gene. The chain couples TRBV7-7 to TRBJ2-3, with 10 bases matching TRBD2. This CDR3 spans 18 amino acids. In germline, CDR1 is SSHAT, CDR2 FNYEAQ (reference sequence). The CDR3 here is CASSLGAGGPDGTDTQYF. The CDR3 DNA, read in part, is TGTGCTAGCAGCTTAGGAGCGGGAGGGCCTGATGGTACAGATACG.

Ten or more counts support this clone. The read halts 3 residues ahead of the CDR3 end, with the missing end drawn from the germline J gene. This chain uses TRBV6-2 or TRBV6-3 with TRBJ1-2, with 7 bases matching TRBD1. Trimming cost V 6 bases and J 7 bases; bases outside gene matches: 8. Germline-derived CDR1 and CDR2 are MNHEY and SVGEGT. This CDR3 is 13 amino acids long. CDR3 sequence: CASSLTGYTGYTF. The sequenced part of the CDR3 DNA is TGTGCCAGCAGCCTGACAGGGTATACTGGC.

This clone showed up just a few times. Sequencing ends 3 residues short of the CDR3 end; the germline J gene provides the rest. V gene TRBV18 combines with J gene TRBJ2-3; 14 bases fit TRBD2. CDR1 and CDR2 (germline): KGHSH, LQKENI. This CDR3 spans 17 amino acids. Unmatched junction bases numbered 3, after V lost 3 bases and J lost 1 base. The covered CDR3 bases are TGTGCCAGCTCACCGGCGGGACTAGCGGGGGGCACAGATACG. Protein: CASSPAGLAGGTDT. The whole CDR3 is CASSPAGLAGGTDTQYF.

In its sample, this clone was seen many times. The CDR3 protein is CASSLRGVGKETQYF. Partial CDR3 DNA: TGTGCCAGCAGCTTACGGGGGGTGGGGAAAGAGACC. The chain has TRBV13 and TRBJ2-5, with 7 bases aligning to TRBD2. The read falls 3 residues short of the CDR3 end, and the missing part is taken from the germline J gene. The CDR3 runs to 15 residues. Germline CDR1 and CDR2: PRHDT and FYEKMQ (reference sequence). J lost 3 bases, V lost 2 bases, and 6 bases had no gene match.

This clone was recorded many times. The CDR3 extends 3 residues past the end of the read, so its final part is completed from the germline J gene. The chain employs TRBV19 and TRBJ2-3; no definite D call. Germline V CDR1 and CDR2: LNHDA, SQIVND (reference sequence). V lost 7 bases and J lost 2, with 10 bases in between. The length of the CDR3 is 13 residues. CDR3 protein: CASNRALTDTQYF. The part of the CDR3 DNA that was read is TGTGCCAGTAATCGCGCCCTCACAGATACG.

A few counts support this clone. The sequenced fragment ends 3 residues before the CDR3 boundary, so the rest is inferred from the germline J gene. The chain recombines TRBV7-9 with TRBJ1-4; D is ambiguous. V shed 2 bases and J shed 5 bases, with 9 bases lying between them. Germline lookup yields CDR1 SEHNR and CDR2 FQNEAQ (reference sequence). This CDR3 has 14 amino acids. The CDR3 DNA, read in part, is TGTGCCAGCAGCTTAAACATCGGGAATGAAAAA. Translated: CASSLNIGNEK. The full CDR3 protein is CASSLNIGNEKLFF.

Only a few counts were recorded for this clone. The sequenced fragment ends 3 residues before the CDR3 boundary, so the rest is inferred from the germline J gene. The chain combines TRBV18 with TRBJ1-3, with unresolved D. Germline CDR1 reads KGHSH; CDR2 reads LQKENI. This CDR3 comprises 14 residues. V lost 3 bases and J 0 bases, leaving 6 bases between the germline ends. The sequenced part of the CDR3 DNA is TGTGCCAGCTCACCGTCCTCCTCTGGAAACACC. This translates into CASSPSSSGNT. The full CDR3 sequence reads CASSPSSSGNTIYF.

In this sample, this clone turned up a few times. Sequence at one end of the junction differs from germline and may be a read error. The read falls 3 residues short of the CDR3 end, and the missing part is taken from the germline J gene. Other DNA sequences in the same sample also yield this CDR3. The V and J genes are TRBV7-8 and TRBJ1-3; TRBD1 matches at 8 bases. The length of the CDR3 is 14 residues. The germline gives CDR1 SGHVS, CDR2 FQNEAQ. CDR3: CASSVQGAGNTIYF. Partial CDR3 DNA: TGTGCCAGCAGCGTTCAGGGGGCTGGAAACACA.

This clone was recorded many times. Coverage ceases 3 residues before the CDR3 finishes, and the germline J gene fills in the end. V usage is TRBV20-1 and J usage is TRBJ1-3; weak D call: TRBD1 (5 bases). V dropped 0 bases and J dropped 0 bases, with 18 bases sitting between them. Germline V gives CDR1 DFQATT, CDR2 SNEGSKA (reference sequence). CDR3 size: 18 residues. The covered CDR3 bases are TGCAGTGCTAGAGACCAACGCTCGGGCAGGGTCTCTGGAAACACC. Encoded protein: CSARDQRSGRVSGNT. From start to end, the CDR3 is CSARDQRSGRVSGNTIYF.

This clone has ten or more counts. From the germline J gene comes the end of the CDR3, since the read stops 3 residues before it. The chain recombines TRBV20-1 with TRBJ2-5, with 9 bases that match TRBD2. The CDR3 loop spans 13 amino acids. The germline V gene has CDR1 DFQATT and CDR2 SNEGSKA (reference sequence). Trimming took 6 bases from V and 1 from J; bases not matched to a gene: 3. The CDR3 sequence is CSARTSVQETQYF. The sequenced CDR3 bases are TGCAGTGCGCGGACTAGCGTCCAAGAGACC.

This clone was counted at least ten times. The read stops 3 residues short of the end of the CDR3; the missing end is completed from the germline J gene. The rearrangement links TRBV30 to TRBJ1-4; D possibly corresponds to TRBD1 (5 bases). Germline loops: CDR1 GTSNPN, CDR2 SVGIG (reference sequence). The length of the CDR3 is 15 residues. Deletions cut 3 bases from V and 4 bases from J, with 15 bases between. Incomplete CDR3 DNA: TGTGCCTGGAGCGAAGACAGACGGTATAATGAAAAA. It codes for CAWSEDRRYNEK. The whole CDR3 protein is CAWSEDRRYNEKLFF.

This clone was found a few times. Coverage ceases 3 residues before the CDR3 finishes, and the germline J gene fills in the end. The J gene is TRBJ2-3, the V gene TRBV5-5, with no clear D. Germline V gene sequence: CDR1 SGHKS, CDR2 YYEKEE (reference sequence). CDR3 length: 13 amino acids. The covered CDR3 bases are TGTGCCAGCAGCCTTCAGTACAGAGAGACG. It is translated as CASSLQYRET. The CDR3 as a whole reads CASSLQYRETQYF.

In this sample, this clone turned up many times. Read data end 3 residues before the CDR3 end; the end is taken from the germline J gene. The rearrangement uses TRBV6-2 or TRBV6-3 and TRBJ2-3; 7 nucleotides line up with TRBD2. The CDR3 sequence is 14 residues long. Germline CDR1 reads MNHEY; CDR2 reads SVGEGT. Germline trimming cut 6 bases from V and 6 bases from J; bases unmatched to any gene: 9. CDR3 bases read: TGTGCCAGCAGCTACGCTCAGGGAGGGGATACG. Amino acids: CASSYAQGGDT. The whole CDR3 protein reads CASSYAQGGDTQYF.

Notes on this clone: A much larger clonotype is one base distant, so this may be a read error. The CDR3 goes on 3 residues after the read ends, and that part is filled in from the germline J gene. The chain links TRBV7-8 to TRBJ2-5; tentatively, D is TRBD1 (5 bases). This CDR3 contains 14 residues. The ends were cut back, 4 bases at V and 2 bases at J, with 11 bases in the middle. Germline V gives CDR1 SGHVS, CDR2 FQNEAQ. Partial CDR3 DNA: TGTGCCAGCAGCTCTTATACAGGACAAGAGACC. Its translation: CASSSYTGQET. The whole CDR3 reads CASSSYTGQETQYF.

This clone was seen at least ten times. The observed sequence ends 3 residues before the CDR3 terminus, with the missing tail filled in from the germline J gene. The rearrangement links TRBV2 to TRBJ2-5, with TRBD2 matching over 11 bases. The CDR3 contains 15 residues. Trimming cost V 4 bases and J 1 base; bases outside gene matches: 2. Germline assignment: CDR1 SNHLY and CDR2 FYNNEI. This CDR3 is CASSATSGTQETQYF. The CDR3 DNA, read in part, is TGTGCCAGCAGTGCGACTAGCGGGACCCAAGAGACC. Using reference TRBV2 and TRBJ2-5 for the parts outside the CDR3, the full variable domain is EPEVTQTPSHQVTQMGQEVILRCVPISNHLYFYWYRQILGQKVEFLVSFYNNEISEKSEIFDDQFSVERPDGSNFTLKIRSTKLEDSAMYFCASSATSGTQETQYFGPGTRLLVL.

About this clone itself: The read finishes 3 residues shy of the CDR3 end, and the germline J gene is used to complete it. V is TRBV5-6 and J is TRBJ1-3; possible D gene TRBD1, 5 bases. V gave up 4 bases and J gave up 0 bases, with 11 bases separating them. CDR3 length: 15 amino acids. Germline V gene lookup returns CDR1 SGHDT and CDR2 YYEEEE. CDR3 DNA, as far as it was read: TGTGCCAGCAGCCCTAACAGGAGCTCTGGAAACACC. Amino acid sequence: CASSPNRSSGNT. The full-length CDR3 reads as CASSPNRSSGNTIYF.